These 28 T cell receptor beta chains originate from one sample sequenced in a study of resident and recirculating memory T cells in vitiligo (dated by TCRdb to between 2018 and 2020). The library was produced with the immunoSEQ multiplex PCR assay. Here the immuneACCESS table is served through TCRdb, limited to in-frame sequences with V and J called. Missing clones are a known gap in these copies; in checked studies unresolved V genes cover under half, and the rest lacks a known reason. The sample records 55,000 to 75,000 clones, approximately 93% of which are singletons. The ten top clones hold over 4.5% of the sample. Material: blood. All receptors come from a male donor with vitiligo.

This clone was detected only once. This chain joins TRBV5-6 and TRBJ1-5, with 7 bases that match TRBD1. J lost 4 bases, V lost 4 bases, and 8 bases had no gene match. Germline V lookup: CDR1 SGHDT, CDR2 YYEEEE. The CDR3 spans 15 residues. Here the CDR3 DNA reads TGTGCCAGCAGCCGGGACAGCCAGGAAAATCAGCCCCAGCATTTT. Translating it yields CASSRDSQENQPQHF.

The rearrangement uses TRBV7-3 and TRBJ2-1, with 7 nucleotides matching TRBD2. The CDR3 consists of 12 residues. Losses at the gene ends were 4 bases for V and 11 bases for J; bases not matched to a gene: 5. CDR1 is SGHTA and CDR2 is FQGTGA in the germline V gene. CDR3 region: CASSSGGEKQFF. DNA of the CDR3: TGTGCCAGCAGCTCTGGGGGGGAGAAGCAGTTCTTC.

The sample holds one count of this clone. The chain links TRBV9 to TRBJ2-3; maybe TRBD2 (5 bases). The V end lost 2 bases, the J end lost 2 bases, and 9 bases lay between the germline ends. The CDR3 covers 14 residues. From germline, CDR1 is SGDLS and CDR2 YYNGEE. CDR3 bases: TGTGCCAGCAGCGTGGACGGGGTCACAGATACGCAGTATTTT. Translated, it gives CASSVDGVTDTQYF.

The rearrangement links TRBV27 to TRBJ2-1; 9 bases map to TRBD2. The CDR3 is made up of 16 amino acids. The V and J ends lost 0 bases and 8 bases, in that order; junction bases with no gene match: 8. Germline CDR1 is MNHEY and CDR2 is SMNVEV (reference sequence). The CDR3 coding sequence is TGTGCCAGCAGTTTATCGATCCTAGCGGGGAAAGATGAGCAGTTCTTC. Protein: CASSLSILAGKDEQFF.

This chain uses TRBV4-2 with TRBJ2-7; weak D call: TRBD2 (6 bases). Trimming cost V 0 bases and J 3 bases, with 12 bases left between them. The CDR3 has 15 residues. CDR1 is LGHNA, CDR2 YNFKEQ, per germline. The CDR3 sequence: CASSQEAGGFYEQYF. CDR3 nucleotides: TGTGCCAGCAGCCAAGAAGCGGGCGGATTCTACGAGCAGTACTTC.

The chain employs TRBV7-2 and TRBJ1-4; D is undetermined. Germline V gene data show CDR1 as SGHTA and CDR2 as FQGNSA. V was shortened by 5 bases and J by 7 bases, with 20 bases between the two germline ends. CDR3 length equals 16 residues. The CDR3 spells CASSAKLVSATEKLFF. The CDR3 bases are TGTGCCAGCAGCGCCAAGCTAGTGAGCGCGACTGAAAAACTGTTTTTT.

This sequence joins TRBV29-1 and TRBJ2-7; D is perhaps TRBD2 (6 bases). CDR3 size: 16 residues. Trimming stripped 5 bases from V and 0 bases from J, with 20 bases between. Germline V gene sequence: CDR1 SQVTM, CDR2 ANQGSEA. CDR3 amino acids: CSVSFGGAKSSYEQYF. The CDR3 DNA sequence: TGCAGCGTTTCATTTGGCGGGGCGAAGAGCTCCTACGAGCAGTACTTC.

The chain has TRBV4-1 and TRBJ2-2, with D tentatively TRBD1 (6 bases). Trimming removed 6 bases at V and 5 bases at J, with 13 bases between. The germline gives CDR1 MGHRA, CDR2 YSYEKL. The CDR3 runs to 14 residues. DNA of the CDR3: TGCGCCAGCAGGGACCTGAGGGGGACCGGGGAGCTGTTTTTT. Protein: CASRDLRGTGELFF.

This rearrangement joins TRBV4-1 to TRBJ2-7; the match to TRBD1 covers 12 bases. The V and J ends lost 6 bases and 0 bases, in that order; junction bases with no gene match: 12. The germline gives CDR1 MGHRA, CDR2 YSYEKL. CDR3 length: 18 residues. CDR3 coding DNA: TGCGCCAGCAGTTCCGGGACAGGGGGCGTCCCTTTCTCCTACGAGCAGTACTTC. It yields the protein CASSSGTGGVPFSYEQYF.

The chain joins TRBV28 to TRBJ2-1; TRBD2 aligns across 13 bases. Per germline, CDR1 MDHEN and CDR2 SYDVKM. This CDR3 spans 16 amino acids. The junction had 2 bases not matched to a gene; V was cut back by 4 bases and J by 2 bases. Here the CDR3 reads CASSSTSGGAYNEQFF. The CDR3 DNA sequence: TGTGCCAGCAGTTCCACTAGCGGGGGGGCCTACAATGAGCAGTTCTTC. The full variable domain, with the rest looked up from reference TRBV28 and TRBJ2-1, is DVKVTQSSRYLVKRTGEKVFLECVQDMDHENMFWYRQDPGLGLRLIYFSYDVKMKEKGDIPEGYSVSREKKERFSLILESASTNQTSMYLCASSSTSGGAYNEQFFGPGTRLTVL.

The V gene is TRBV6-1, the J gene TRBJ2-3; 10 nucleotides align to TRBD1. This CDR3 region has 19 residues. The germline V gene has CDR1 MNHNS and CDR2 SASEGT. With 4 bases clipped from V and 3 bases from J, the junction kept 16 bases outside the gene matches. The CDR3 spells CASSVVTGGLVAGTDTQYF. CDR3 bases: TGTGCCAGCAGTGTTGTGACAGGGGGCTTAGTAGCCGGTACAGATACGCAGTATTTT.

The DNA of the CDR3 is TGTGCCAGCAGTGCTTCAGGGGCAGAGACCCAGTACTTC. Translation: CASSASGAETQYF. The chain joins TRBV2 to TRBJ2-5, with D possibly being TRBD1 (6 bases). Trimming cost V 4 bases and J 4 bases, with 10 bases left between them. Per the germline V gene, CDR1 is SNHLY and CDR2 is FYNNEI. The CDR3 has 13 amino acids.

V usage is TRBV5-1 and J usage is TRBJ2-1; tentative D call: TRBD1 (5 bases). The ends were cut back, 0 bases at V and 4 bases at J, with 20 bases in the middle. This CDR3 region has 18 residues. The germline V gene encodes CDR1 SGHRS and CDR2 YFSETQ. CDR3 in amino acids: CASSLGAGVTDNYNEQFF. Here the CDR3 DNA reads TGCGCCAGCAGCTTGGGGGCCGGCGTGACAGACAATTACAATGAGCAGTTCTTC.

The chain uses TRBV7-7 and TRBJ2-5, with 11 bases matching TRBD2. Per the germline V gene, CDR1 is SSHAT and CDR2 is FNYEAQ (reference sequence). This CDR3 is built from 16 residues. J gave up 2 bases and V 5 bases, and 7 bases lay outside the gene matches. This CDR3 reads CASSLSGGAGQETQYF. CDR3 bases: TGTGCCAGCAGCCTTAGCGGGGGGGCTGGGCAAGAGACCCAGTACTTC.

V gene TRBV9 combines with J gene TRBJ1-3; no clear D. This CDR3 is 14 amino acids long. Germline lookup yields CDR1 SGDLS and CDR2 YYNGEE. V lost 0 bases to trimming and J lost 0 bases, with 4 bases between them. The CDR3 is CASSVELSGNTIYF. The CDR3 region has the DNA TGTGCCAGCAGCGTAGAACTCTCTGGAAACACCATATATTTT.

This chain links TRBV6-6 with TRBJ1-1, with no clear D. Germline V lookup: CDR1 MNHNY, CDR2 SVGAGI (reference sequence). V lost 7 bases to trimming and J lost 4 bases, with 10 bases between them. The CDR3 contains 12 residues. The CDR3 reads CASTQRGTEAFF. The CDR3, as DNA: TGTGCCAGCACCCAGCGGGGCACTGAAGCTTTCTTT.

J is TRBJ2-5 and V is TRBV4-3, with TRBD1 as a possible D gene (6 bases). V gave up 4 bases and J gave up 1 base, with 7 bases separating them. Germline CDR1 LGHNA, CDR2 YSLEER. CDR3 length equals 13 residues. CDR3 loop: CASSPDSQETQYF. CDR3 nucleotide sequence: TGCGCCAGCAGCCCGGACAGCCAAGAGACCCAGTACTTC.

The V and J genes are TRBV5-4 and TRBJ1-1, with D uncertain. CDR1 is SGHNT and CDR2 is YYREEE in the germline V gene (reference sequence). The V and J ends lost 2 bases and 0 bases respectively, with 17 bases between them. The CDR3 spans 17 residues. The chain's CDR3 is CASSLQSGLPMNTEAFF. CDR3 in DNA: TGTGCCAGCAGCTTACAATCCGGACTCCCCATGAACACTGAAGCTTTCTTT.

In its sample, this clone was seen a few times. This sequence joins TRBV4-1 and TRBJ1-1; possibly TRBD1 for D (6 bases). The CDR3 loop spans 17 amino acids. CDR1 and CDR2 from the germline V gene are MGHRA and YSYEKL. The V end lost 4 bases, the J end lost 3 bases, and 21 bases lay between the germline ends. The CDR3 DNA follows: TGCGCCAGCAGCCTTGGCAGGGGACGTTCTACGGACACTGAAGCTTTCTTT. Translated, it gives CASSLGRGRSTDTEAFF.

This sequence joins TRBV6-1 and TRBJ2-2; possible D gene TRBD1, 5 bases. Trimming cost V 5 bases and J 1 base, with 8 bases left between them. This CDR3 spans 14 amino acids. CDR1 and CDR2 from the germline V gene are MNHNS and SASEGT. The CDR3 spells CASSPDRNTGELFF. In DNA form, the CDR3 reads TGTGCCAGCAGTCCAGACAGGAACACCGGGGAGCTGTTTTTT.

V is TRBV7-2 and J is TRBJ1-2; D is ambiguous. V lost 5 bases, J lost 5 bases, and 18 bases lay in between. Germline V CDR1 and CDR2: SGHTA, FQGNSA. The CDR3 spans 15 residues. CDR3 bases: TGTGCCAGCAGCCCGCATAGCGCGTCCTGGTATGGCTACACCTTC. Translating it yields CASSPHSASWYGYTF.

The chain carries TRBV11-2 and TRBJ2-7; tentative D call: TRBD1 (6 bases). The CDR3 totals 16 residues. Germline assignment: CDR1 SGHAT and CDR2 FQNNGV. V was shortened by 1 base and J by 4 bases, with 17 bases between the two germline ends. CDR3 residues: CASSLVGPGARYEQYF. The CDR3 coding sequence is TGTGCCAGCAGCTTAGTAGGTCCAGGGGCCCGGTACGAGCAGTACTTC.

Concerning this clone: A much larger clonotype is one base distant, so this may be a read error. This sample includes further DNA sequences coding for the same CDR3. The chain employs TRBV6-6 and TRBJ1-1; D may be TRBD1 (6 bases). Germline values: CDR1 MNHNY, CDR2 SVGAGI (reference sequence). V was pared by 5 bases and J by 4 bases, with 11 bases between. The CDR3 contains 13 residues. The DNA of the CDR3 is TGTGCCAGCAGTACGCAGGGGTCCACTGAAGCTTTCTTT. Translating it yields CASSTQGSTEAFF.

J is TRBJ2-7 and V is TRBV4-1; 7 nucleotides align to TRBD1. Unmatched junction bases numbered 7, after V lost 0 bases and J lost 2 bases. There are 16 residues in the CDR3. Germline-derived CDR1 and CDR2 are MGHRA and YSYEKL. The CDR3 sequence: CASSQEHRGLTYEQYF. The CDR3 DNA is TGCGCCAGCAGCCAAGAGCACAGGGGATTGACCTACGAGCAGTACTTC.

V usage is TRBV6-1 and J usage is TRBJ1-6; D might be TRBD1 (6 bases). CDR3 length: 15 residues. The ends were cut back, 1 base at V and 9 bases at J, with 13 bases in the middle. Germline CDR1 reads MNHNS; CDR2 reads SASEGT. CDR3 in DNA: TGTGCCAGCAGTGAAGGGACAACCAGGGGTTCACCCCTCCACTTT. This encodes CASSEGTTRGSPLHF.

The J gene is TRBJ1-5, the V gene TRBV27; weak D call: TRBD1 (6 bases). The V gene's germline CDR1 is MNHEY and CDR2 SMNVEV (reference sequence). Trimming removed 2 bases from V and 3 bases from J, with 17 bases in between. The CDR3 is 17 residues long. In DNA, the CDR3 is TGTGCCAGCAGTTTAACGGGCCGCACAGGGTTCAATCAGCCCCAGCATTTT. Translated: CASSLTGRTGFNQPQHF.

The table lists this clone with a few counts. V is TRBV6-5 and J is TRBJ2-7, with D perhaps TRBD1 (6 bases). Germline V lookup: CDR1 MNHEY, CDR2 SVGAGI. This CDR3 is 13 amino acids long. The V end lost 6 bases, the J end lost 1 base, and 10 bases lay between the germline ends. The CDR3 region is CASSLQGSYEQYF. As DNA, the CDR3 is TGTGCCAGCAGCCTCCAGGGGTCCTACGAGCAGTACTTC.

J is TRBJ1-1 and V is TRBV4-1, with D maybe TRBD1 (6 bases). Germline V lookup: CDR1 MGHRA, CDR2 YSYEKL. Trimming shortened V by 2 bases and J by 6 bases, and 13 bases separated the two germline ends. The CDR3 totals 14 residues. The CDR3 reads CASSQPFGQPEAFF. In DNA, the CDR3 is TGCGCCAGCAGCCAACCCTTCGGACAGCCTGAAGCTTTCTTT.